This T cell receptor (beta chain) was sequenced for a study of control samples from healthy donors and cancer patients. The method was immunoSEQ multiplex PCR; TCRdb's version includes in-frame clones alone and lacks a portion of them. The table has 25,000 to 30,000 clones, 87% seen once. V dropped 2 bases and J dropped 7 bases, with 9 bases sitting between them. The CDR3 sequence is 13 residues long. CDR1 and CDR2 from the germline V gene are MDHEN and SYDVKM. This receptor was obtained from a woman aged 35 to 49 with lung cancer. The J gene is TRBJ2-1, the V gene TRBV28; D gene unclear. Sequencing was performed on PBMCs. The CDR3, as DNA: TGTGCCAGCAGTTTAAGGTATGGGAATGAGCAGTTCTTC. Translated: CASSLRYGNEQFF.